This T cell receptor beta chain was sequenced during a study of blood T cell repertoires in COVID-19. As for the study in general: The study drew acute and convalescent COVID-19 samples from the United States, Italy and Spain. T cells, B-cell-depleted T cells, or PBMCs supplied cDNA or gDNA.

Germline values: CDR1 LNHDA, CDR2 SQIVND (reference sequence). V was trimmed by 6 bases and J by 3 bases, leaving 12 bases between them. The CDR3 sequence is 14 residues long. In the study's own analysis: Estimated nucleated cell counts came from reference gene primer amplification. The table came from immunoSEQ multiplex PCR; TCRdb's copy has only in-frame clones and leaves some out. V and J calls and clone size follow that table, whereas D and trimming were derived from the DNA. This table has around 200,000 clones, approximately 79% appearing once. The receptor was derived from a human donor in a cohort sampled during active COVID-19. The rearrangement uses TRBV19 and TRBJ1-5; no clear D. The sample comprised peripheral blood. The CDR3 nucleotides read TGTGCCAGTAGGTATTCGGGGTTCAATCAGCCCCAGCATTTT. Protein: CASRYSGFNQPQHF.